These T cell receptor beta chains were read from a single sample in a study of T cell repertoires in cytomegalovirus infection. What these receptors recognize is not known. TCRdb redid the calling of the reads with MiXCR, one entry per CDR3 protein. The sample carries hundreds of thousands of distinct CDR3 sequences, 31% recorded once. Sample: cultured CD8+ T cells from PBMCs, taken from culture after CMV antigen stimulation. Source of these receptors: a human donor in good health (CMV status not recorded). Some clones in this sample may be carry-over from other donors' samples. The CDR3 runs from the conserved cysteine through the conserved F or W. D genes are given only for firm matches. Part of the rows lack a size; the others show once, few, many or a class for expanded clones.

TGTGCCATATTGTCGACAGGGCGAAGGGTAGCCGGGGAGCTGTTTTTT	CAILSTGRRVAGELFF	TRBV2	TRBJ2-2	.	TRBD1
TGTGCCAGCAGCTTAATCGATGACTTTCAAGAGACCCAGTACTTC	CASSLIDDFQETQYF	TRBV7-6	TRBJ2-5	many	.
TGTGCCAGCAGCTTGGAGGGGGACGGGGAGCTGTTTTTT	CASSLEGDGELFF	TRBV5-5	TRBJ2-2	.	.
TGTGCCACCAGCAGAGAAAGGCGGCGGGGGCCCTACAATGAGCAGTTCTTC	CATSRERRRGPYNEQFF	TRBV15	TRBJ2-1	.	.
TGTGCCAGCAGCTTATCGTACGTCAACAGGGGCGAGAAAGTTGGACTCCACTTT	CASSLSYVNRGEKVGLHF	TRBV7-6	TRBJ1-6	.	TRBD1
TGTGCCAGCAGTTGGGGCGGAGAGGGACTAACTGAAGCTTTCTTT	CASSWGGEGLTEAFF	TRBV6-5	TRBJ1-1	few	.
TGTGCCAGCAGATTGTCCGGGACCCGTAGGGCACCCCTCCACTTT	CASRLSGTRRAPLHF	TRBV6-2/TRBV6-3	TRBJ1-6	.	.
TGCAGTGCTAGACTCACAGACGGGAGCAATCAGCCCCAGCATTTT	CSARLTDGSNQPQHF	TRBV20-1	TRBJ1-5	.	.
TGTGCCAGCAGTCCTTGGGACAGCCACTCTGGAAACACCATATATTTT	CASSPWDSHSGNTIYF	TRBV12-3/TRBV12-4	TRBJ1-3	few	TRBD1
TGTGCCAGCATGTCGACAGGGGATTCATTAGGCTACACCTTC	CASMSTGDSLGYTF	TRBV14	TRBJ1-2	.	TRBD1
TGTGCCAGCAGTTACTCGGTAGCTCCTTTATTGGAAGAGACCCAGTACTTC	CASSYSVAPLLEETQYF	TRBV6-5	TRBJ2-5	many	.
TGTGCCAGCACTATCTCGGGGGGACCCAATGAGCAGTTCTTC	CASTISGGPNEQFF	TRBV6-6	TRBJ2-1	.	TRBD2
TGTGCCAGCACCGGACAGGGTGGCACTGAAGCTTTCTTT	CASTGQGGTEAFF	TRBV5-5	TRBJ1-1	.	TRBD1
TGCGCCAGCAGCCAAGACAGCGGGGGCTACACAGATACGCAGTATTTT	CASSQDSGGYTDTQYF	TRBV4-1	TRBJ2-3	.	TRBD2
TGTGCCAGCCTGCGATTAGGACTAGCGGATTCAGATACGCAGTATTTT	CASLRLGLADSDTQYF	TRBV7-2	TRBJ2-3	few	TRBD2
TGTGCCAGCAGTTACGCGCAGGGGGAGGGCACTGAAGCTTTCTTT	CASSYAQGEGTEAFF	TRBV6-2/TRBV6-3	TRBJ1-1	once	TRBD1
TGTGCCAGCTCCCCACAGGGCGAGCAGTACTTC	CASSPQGEQYF	TRBV2	TRBJ2-7	few	.
TGTGCCAGCAGTCCTCACGGGCCAGGGAAAGGTAACCAACAGTATCAGCCCCAGCATTTT	CASSPHGPGKGNQQYQPQHF	TRBV27	TRBJ1-5	.	.
TGTGCCAGTCTAGGGACAGGGGGTAATACGCAGTATTTT	CASLGTGGNTQYF	TRBV27	TRBJ2-3	.	TRBD1
TGTGCCAGCCGACAGGGACAGGATAGCACAGATACGCAGTATTTT	CASRQGQDSTDTQYF	TRBV27	TRBJ2-3	.	TRBD1
TGCAGTGCTAAAATGGGGACAGGGAGTGACTATGGCTACACCTTC	CSAKMGTGSDYGYTF	TRBV20-1	TRBJ1-2	.	TRBD1
TGCGCCAGCAGCCAAGGTCCTGGACAGGGGGCTTTCTTT	CASSQGPGQGAFF	TRBV4-1	TRBJ1-1	few	TRBD1
TGTGCCAGCAGCCATGGGACAGGGGGAGGCTACACCTTC	CASSHGTGGGYTF	TRBV14	TRBJ1-2	.	TRBD1
TGTGCCAGCAGCTCCACAGGGACACGATCCTACAATGAGCAGTTCTTC	CASSSTGTRSYNEQFF	TRBV7-9	TRBJ2-1	many	.
TGTGCCAGCAGCTTAGCGGGGGGCACAGATACGCAGTATTTT	CASSLAGGTDTQYF	TRBV7-6	TRBJ2-3	many	.
TGTGCCAGCAGCTTGGCAGGGGCTCATGAAAAACTGTTTTTT	CASSLAGAHEKLFF	TRBV5-4	TRBJ1-4	once	.
TGTGCCAGCAGTTCCAGCGGGGGGCCCCTTAATGAGCAGTTCTTC	CASSSSGGPLNEQFF	TRBV27	TRBJ2-1	few	TRBD2
TGTGCCAGCAGCCCGGGTTATTCGTCCTACGAGCAGTACTTC	CASSPGYSSYEQYF	TRBV5-6	TRBJ2-7	.	.
TGTGCCAGCAGTTACTGGATTACGGACAGGAACACCGGGGAGCTGTTTTTT	CASSYWITDRNTGELFF	TRBV6-5	TRBJ2-2	many	.
TGTGCCACCAGCAGGAAGCGGGGGGGCCCAGATACGCAGTATTTT	CATSRKRGGPDTQYF	TRBV15	TRBJ2-3	few	TRBD2
TGTGCCAGCAGCAAAAACAGGGTGGATGGGGCCAACGTCCTGACTTTC	CASSKNRVDGANVLTF	TRBV27	TRBJ2-6	.	.
TGTGCCAGCAGCTACGGGACAGGACCTAACACCGGGGAGCTGTTTTTT	CASSYGTGPNTGELFF	TRBV7-6	TRBJ2-2	many	TRBD1
TGTGCCAGCAGTTTGGGGGGACAGGGCACCCAGCATTTT	CASSLGGQGTQHF	TRBV12-3/TRBV12-4	TRBJ1-5	few	TRBD1
TGCGCCAGCAGCCCCCGCCCCAGGGCGGCCGGGGAGCTGTTTTTT	CASSPRPRAAGELFF	TRBV5-1	TRBJ2-2	.	.
TGTGCCAGCAGCTTAAGGCCCATGGGTGACAGAGTACACGATGAGCAGTTCTTC	CASSLRPMGDRVHDEQFF	TRBV7-2	TRBJ2-1	many	.
TGCAGTGCTAGCGGGGGGGCACAAGAGACCCAGTACTTC	CSASGGAQETQYF	TRBV20-1	TRBJ2-5	.	TRBD2
TGTGCCAGCAGTCCCGGCTGGGCCTACAATGAGCAGTTCTTC	CASSPGWAYNEQFF	TRBV6-1	TRBJ2-1	.	.
TGTGCCAGCAGCTCGCCGACTGACAGGAGTCAGGGCTACACCTTC	CASSSPTDRSQGYTF	TRBV7-9	TRBJ1-2	.	.
TGCGCCAGCAGCCGGACGGGGAGACAGGGGCCTAACACCGGGGAGCTGTTTTTT	CASSRTGRQGPNTGELFF	TRBV4-1	TRBJ2-2	few	TRBD1
TGTGCCAGCAGCTTGAACGAGGAAGGGCAGTACTTC	CASSLNEEGQYF	TRBV7-9	TRBJ2-7	.	.
TGTGCCAGCAGTTACCTCCAGAGGGACCCCTACAATGAGCAGTTCTTC	CASSYLQRDPYNEQFF	TRBV7-2	TRBJ2-1	many	.
TGTGCCAGCGAGAGGGACAGGTTCAATCAGCCCCAGCATTTT	CASERDRFNQPQHF	TRBV6-2/TRBV6-3	TRBJ1-5	few	TRBD1
TGCGCCAGCAGCCAAGAAAGTGGGGGCACTGAAGCTTTCTTT	CASSQESGGTEAFF	TRBV4-3	TRBJ1-1	.	.
TGTGCCAGCTGCTTAGGAGAGGCTAGCGGGGGCTTCTACGAGCAGTACTTC	CASCLGEASGGFYEQYF	TRBV7-2	TRBJ2-7	.	TRBD2
TGTGCCTCCGGGACAGGGGGACTGAACACTGAAGCTTTCTTT	CASGTGGLNTEAFF	TRBV6-2/TRBV6-3	TRBJ1-1	few	TRBD1
TGTGCCAGCAGCACCGGACAGGGGGGCAATGAGCAGTTCTTC	CASSTGQGGNEQFF	TRBV7-3	TRBJ2-1	many	TRBD1
TGTGCCAGCAGCTTCCCCGGACAGTTCTATGGCTACACCTTC	CASSFPGQFYGYTF	TRBV7-9	TRBJ1-2	.	.
TGTGCCAGTAGTATAGACCTTCTGACGAGCTCCTACAATGAGCAGTTCTTC	CASSIDLLTSSYNEQFF	TRBV19	TRBJ2-1	.	.
TGTGCCAGCAGCCGGGACACCTCAGGGGAAAAACTGTTTTTT	CASSRDTSGEKLFF	TRBV7-8	TRBJ1-4	.	.
TGTGCCAGCAGCCCCCCCCTCCTTCGGGGTAAAAGTGAAAAACTGTTTTTT	CASSPPLLRGKSEKLFF	TRBV7-6	TRBJ1-4	.	.
TGTGCCAGTAGTATGACGGACAGGGGGCAAACTGAAGCTTTCTTT	CASSMTDRGQTEAFF	TRBV19	TRBJ1-1	few	TRBD1